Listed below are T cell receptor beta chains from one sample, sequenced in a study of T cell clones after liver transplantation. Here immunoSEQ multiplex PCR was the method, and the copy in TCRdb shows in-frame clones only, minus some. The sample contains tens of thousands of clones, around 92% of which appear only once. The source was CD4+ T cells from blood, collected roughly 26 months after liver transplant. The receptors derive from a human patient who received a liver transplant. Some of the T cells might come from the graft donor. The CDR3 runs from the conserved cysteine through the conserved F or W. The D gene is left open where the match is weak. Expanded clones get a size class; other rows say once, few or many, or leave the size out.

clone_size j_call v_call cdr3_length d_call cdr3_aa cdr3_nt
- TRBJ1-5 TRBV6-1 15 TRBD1 CASSVETGDNQPQHF TGTGCCAGCAGTGTTGAGACAGGGGACAATCAGCCCCAGCATTTT
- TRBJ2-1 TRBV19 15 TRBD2 CASRTHTSGSPEQFF TGTGCCAGTCGGACTCACACCAGCGGGAGTCCTGAGCAGTTCTTC
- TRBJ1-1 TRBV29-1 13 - CSVELDPGTEAFF TGCAGCGTTGAATTAGACCCAGGCACTGAAGCTTTCTTT
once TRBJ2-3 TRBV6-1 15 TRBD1 CASSGDRGPSDTQYF TGTGCCAGCAGCGGGGACAGAGGACCATCAGATACGCAGTATTTT
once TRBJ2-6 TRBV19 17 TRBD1 CASSIRPTGAGANVLTF TGTGCCAGTAGTATCCGACCGACAGGGGCTGGGGCCAACGTCCTGACTTTC
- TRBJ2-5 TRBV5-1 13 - CASSPDSPETQYF TGCGCCAGCAGCCCCGACAGTCCAGAGACCCAGTACTTC
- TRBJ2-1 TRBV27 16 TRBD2 CASSFLAGGSYNEQFF TGTGCCAGCAGTTTTCTAGCGGGAGGGTCCTACAATGAGCAGTTCTTC
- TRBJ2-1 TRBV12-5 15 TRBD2 CASSRSSGRLNEQFF TGTGCTAGTTCCCGGTCTAGCGGACGGCTCAATGAGCAGTTCTTC
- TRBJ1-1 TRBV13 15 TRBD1 CASSLGGQGNTEAFF TGTGCCAGCAGCTTAGGGGGACAGGGGAACACTGAAGCTTTCTTT
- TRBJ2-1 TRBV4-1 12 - CASSQEVGEQFF TGCGCCAGCAGCCAAGAAGTAGGTGAGCAGTTCTTC
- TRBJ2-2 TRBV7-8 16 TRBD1 CASSLAGEQGARELFF TGTGCCAGCAGCTTAGCGGGGGAACAGGGGGCGCGTGAGCTGTTTTTT
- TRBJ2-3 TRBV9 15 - CASSVEVLSTDTQYF TGTGCCAGCAGCGTAGAAGTCTTATCCACAGATACGCAGTATTTT
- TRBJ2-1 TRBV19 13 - CASSIDAYNEQFF TGTGCCAGTAGTATAGATGCCTACAATGAGCAGTTCTTC
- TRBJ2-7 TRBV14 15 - CASSQLGKSSYEQYF TGTGCCAGCAGCCAACTAGGAAAAAGCTCCTACGAGCAGTACTTC
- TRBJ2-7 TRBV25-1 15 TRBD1 CASSETGTGSYEQYF TGTGCCAGCAGTGAAACGGGGACAGGGTCCTACGAGCAGTACTTC
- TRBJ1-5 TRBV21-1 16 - CASSARGLYGNQPQHF TGTGCCAGCAGCGCTCGGGGGCTTTATGGCAATCAGCCCCAGCATTTT
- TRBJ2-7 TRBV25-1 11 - CASSETYEQYF TGTGCCAGCAGTGAAACCTACGAGCAGTACTTC
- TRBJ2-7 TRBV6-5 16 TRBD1 CASSYSPDRITYEQYF TGTGCCAGCAGTTACTCCCCGGACAGGATAACCTACGAGCAGTACTTC
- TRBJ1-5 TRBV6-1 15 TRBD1 CASSEGGQGHQPQHF TGTGCCAGCAGTGAAGGGGGACAGGGTCATCAGCCCCAGCATTTT
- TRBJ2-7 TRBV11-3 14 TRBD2 CASSLLREGYEQYF TGTGCCAGCAGCTTACTGCGGGAGGGTTACGAGCAGTACTTC
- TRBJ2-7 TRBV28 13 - CASSTPAVIEQYF TGTGCCAGCAGTACCCCCGCGGTCATCGAGCAGTACTTC
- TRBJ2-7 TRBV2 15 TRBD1 CASSAGQQGSGEQYF TGTGCCAGCAGCGCGGGCCAACAGGGGTCTGGGGAGCAGTACTTC
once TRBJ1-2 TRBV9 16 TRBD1 CASSVATGGILGGYTF TGTGCCAGCAGCGTAGCTACAGGGGGCATATTGGGTGGCTACACCTTC
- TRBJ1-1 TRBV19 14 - CASSIVTRNTEAFF TGTGCCAGTAGTATAGTTACGAGGAACACTGAAGCTTTCTTT
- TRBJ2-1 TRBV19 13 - CASTSEGRNEQFF TGTGCCAGTACTTCAGAGGGCCGCAATGAGCAGTTCTTC
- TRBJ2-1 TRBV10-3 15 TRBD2 CAIRRTSGDDNEQFF TGTGCCATCAGGCGCACTAGCGGCGATGACAATGAGCAGTTCTTC
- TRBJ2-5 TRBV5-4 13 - CASSLAVGETQYF TGTGCCAGCAGCTTGGCAGTGGGAGAGACCCAGTACTTC
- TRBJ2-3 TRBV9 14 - CASSDRIYSDTQYF TGTGCCAGCAGCGACCGGATTTATTCAGATACGCAGTATTTT
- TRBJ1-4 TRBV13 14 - CASSLGDRGEKLFF TGTGCCAGCAGCTTAGGCGATCGGGGTGAAAAACTGTTTTTT
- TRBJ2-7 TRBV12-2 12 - CASRLGKGEQYF TGTGCAAGTCGCTTAGGAAAGGGGGAGCAGTACTTC
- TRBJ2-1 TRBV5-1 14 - CASSFSLASNEQFF TGCGCCAGCAGCTTTAGTCTAGCGAGCAATGAGCAGTTCTTC
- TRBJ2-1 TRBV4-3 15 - CASSQEGRSDNEQFF TGCGCCAGCAGCCAAGAAGGCCGATCCGACAATGAGCAGTTCTTC
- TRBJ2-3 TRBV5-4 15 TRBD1 CASSLDRGNTDTQYF TGTGCCAGCAGCTTGGACAGGGGGAACACAGATACGCAGTATTTT
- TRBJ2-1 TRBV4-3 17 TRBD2 CASSHSPTGLAGDEQFF TGCGCCAGCAGCCACTCACCCACAGGGCTAGCGGGAGATGAGCAGTTCTTC
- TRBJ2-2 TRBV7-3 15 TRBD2 CASKLAGSNTGELFF TGTGCCAGCAAACTAGCGGGGTCGAACACCGGGGAGCTGTTTTTT
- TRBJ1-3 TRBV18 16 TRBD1 CASSPNRGWAGNTIYF TGTGCCAGCTCACCTAACAGGGGATGGGCTGGAAACACCATATATTTT
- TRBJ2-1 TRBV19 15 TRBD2 CASSPGLADNNEQFF TGTGCCAGTAGTCCCGGACTAGCGGACAACAATGAGCAGTTCTTC
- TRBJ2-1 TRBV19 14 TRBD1 CASTTGVDYNEQFF TGTGCCAGTACCACAGGGGTTGACTACAATGAGCAGTTCTTC
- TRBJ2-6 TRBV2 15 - CASTTEGSGANVLTF TGTGCCAGCACCACTGAGGGGTCTGGGGCCAACGTCCTGACTTTC
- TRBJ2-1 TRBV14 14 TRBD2 CASSPRLASNEQFF TGTGCCAGCAGCCCCCGACTAGCCAGCAATGAGCAGTTCTTC
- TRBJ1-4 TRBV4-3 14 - CASSQGRGSEKLFF TGCGCCAGCAGCCAAGGCAGGGGTAGTGAAAAACTGTTTTTT
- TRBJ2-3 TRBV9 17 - CASSVGDFPGPQDTQYF TGTGCCAGCAGCGTGGGGGACTTTCCCGGGCCACAGGATACGCAGTATTTT
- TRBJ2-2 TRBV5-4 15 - CASSLGAGNTGELFF TGTGCCAGCAGCTTAGGGGCGGGGAACACCGGGGAGCTGTTTTTT
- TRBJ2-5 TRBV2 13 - CASSNSGVETQYF TGTGCCAGCAGCAATTCAGGGGTAGAGACCCAGTACTTC
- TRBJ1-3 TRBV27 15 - CASSLTGHSGNTIYF TGTGCCAGCAGTTTAACGGGTCACTCTGGAAACACCATATATTTT
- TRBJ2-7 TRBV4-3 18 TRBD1 CASSRNRGLLGRAYEQYF TGCGCCAGCAGCCGAAACAGGGGGCTATTGGGTCGGGCCTACGAGCAGTACTTC
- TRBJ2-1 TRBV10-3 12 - CAIKAGDNEQFF TGTGCCATCAAGGCGGGTGACAATGAGCAGTTCTTC
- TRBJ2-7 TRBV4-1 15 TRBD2 CASSQDWAGEDEQYF TGCGCCAGCAGCCAAGATTGGGCGGGAGAGGACGAGCAGTACTTC
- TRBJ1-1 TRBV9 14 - CASSVRTGGTEAFF TGTGCCAGCAGCGTGAGAACGGGGGGCACTGAAGCTTTCTTT
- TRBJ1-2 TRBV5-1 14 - CASTKGWEDYGYTF TGCGCCAGCACCAAGGGTTGGGAGGACTATGGCTACACCTTC
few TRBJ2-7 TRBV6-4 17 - CASGFRTRRLSSYEQYF TGTGCCAGCGGTTTTAGGACGAGGAGATTAAGCTCCTACGAGCAGTACTTC
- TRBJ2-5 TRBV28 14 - CASTPDTRRGAQYF TGTGCCAGCACCCCCGACACCCGCCGGGGTGCCCAGTACTTC
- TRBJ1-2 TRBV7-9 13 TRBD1 CASSMDRGHGYTF TGTGCCAGCAGTATGGACAGGGGACATGGCTACACCTTC